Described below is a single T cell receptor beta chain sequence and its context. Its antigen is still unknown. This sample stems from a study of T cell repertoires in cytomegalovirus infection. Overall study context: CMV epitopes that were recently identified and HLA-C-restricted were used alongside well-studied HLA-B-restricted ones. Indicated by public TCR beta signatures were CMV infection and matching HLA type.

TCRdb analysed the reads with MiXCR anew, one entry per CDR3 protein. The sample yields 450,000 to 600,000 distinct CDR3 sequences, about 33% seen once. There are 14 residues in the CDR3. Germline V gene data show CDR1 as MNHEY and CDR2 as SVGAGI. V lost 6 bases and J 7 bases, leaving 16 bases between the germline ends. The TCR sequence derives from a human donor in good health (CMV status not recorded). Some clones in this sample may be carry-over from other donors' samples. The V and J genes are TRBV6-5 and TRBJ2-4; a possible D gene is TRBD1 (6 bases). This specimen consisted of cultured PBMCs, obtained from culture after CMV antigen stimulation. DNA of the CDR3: TGTGCCAGCAGAGATCCAGGGGTTTCGAACATTCAGTACTTC. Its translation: CASRDPGVSNIQYF.